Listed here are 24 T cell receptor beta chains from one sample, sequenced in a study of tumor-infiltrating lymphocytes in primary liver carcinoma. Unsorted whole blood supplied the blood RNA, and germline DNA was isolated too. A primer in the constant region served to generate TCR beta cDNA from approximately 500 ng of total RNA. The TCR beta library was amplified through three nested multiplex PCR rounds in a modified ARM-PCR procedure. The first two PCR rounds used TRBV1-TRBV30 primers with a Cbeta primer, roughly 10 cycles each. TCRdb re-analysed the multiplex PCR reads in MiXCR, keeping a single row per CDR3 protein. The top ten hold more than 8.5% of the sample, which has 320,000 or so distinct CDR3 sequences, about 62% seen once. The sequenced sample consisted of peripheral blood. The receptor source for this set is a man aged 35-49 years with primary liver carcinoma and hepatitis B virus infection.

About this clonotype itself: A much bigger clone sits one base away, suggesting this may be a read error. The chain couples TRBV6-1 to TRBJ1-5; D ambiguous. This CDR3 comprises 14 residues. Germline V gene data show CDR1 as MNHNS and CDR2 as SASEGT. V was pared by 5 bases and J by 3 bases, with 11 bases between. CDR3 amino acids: CASSLNFDNQPQHF. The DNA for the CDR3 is TGTGCCAGCAGTTTAAACTTCGACAATCAGCCCCAGCATTTT.

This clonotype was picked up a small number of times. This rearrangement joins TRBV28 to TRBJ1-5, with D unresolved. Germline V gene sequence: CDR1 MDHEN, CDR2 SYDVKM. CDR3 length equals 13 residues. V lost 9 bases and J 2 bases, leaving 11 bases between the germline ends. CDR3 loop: CASMLLGNQPQHF. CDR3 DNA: TGTGCCAGTATGTTATTGGGCAATCAGCCCCAGCATTTT.

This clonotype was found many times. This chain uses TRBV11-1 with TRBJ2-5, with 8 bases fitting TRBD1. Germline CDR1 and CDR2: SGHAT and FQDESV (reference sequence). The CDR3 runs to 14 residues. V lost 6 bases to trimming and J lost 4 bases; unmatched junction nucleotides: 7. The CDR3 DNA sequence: TGTGCCAGCAGTACCGGACAGGGAGGAGAGACCCAGTACTTC. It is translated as CASSTGQGGETQYF.

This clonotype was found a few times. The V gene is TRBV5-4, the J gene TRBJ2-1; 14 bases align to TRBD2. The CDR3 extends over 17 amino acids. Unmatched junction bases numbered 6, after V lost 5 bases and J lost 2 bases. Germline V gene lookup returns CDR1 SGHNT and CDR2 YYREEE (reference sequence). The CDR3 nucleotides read TGTGCCAGCAGGCCGGGACTAGCGGGAGCAGCCTACAATGAGCAGTTCTTC. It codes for CASRPGLAGAAYNEQFF.

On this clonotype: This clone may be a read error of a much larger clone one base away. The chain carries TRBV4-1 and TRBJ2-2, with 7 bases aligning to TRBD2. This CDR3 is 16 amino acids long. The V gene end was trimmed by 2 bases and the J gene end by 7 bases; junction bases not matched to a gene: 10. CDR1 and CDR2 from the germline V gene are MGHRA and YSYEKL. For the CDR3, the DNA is TGCGCCAGCAGCCAAAGCGCGGGAGAGCCTGACGGGGAGCTGTTTTTT. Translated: CASSQSAGEPDGELFF.

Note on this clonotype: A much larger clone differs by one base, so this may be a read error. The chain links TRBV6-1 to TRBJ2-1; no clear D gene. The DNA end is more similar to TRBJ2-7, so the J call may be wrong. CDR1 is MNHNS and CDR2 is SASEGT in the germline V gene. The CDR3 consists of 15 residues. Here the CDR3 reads CASSERPAPTNEQYF. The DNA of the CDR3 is TGTGCCAGCAGTGAACGCCCAGCCCCTACGAATGAGCAGTACTTC.

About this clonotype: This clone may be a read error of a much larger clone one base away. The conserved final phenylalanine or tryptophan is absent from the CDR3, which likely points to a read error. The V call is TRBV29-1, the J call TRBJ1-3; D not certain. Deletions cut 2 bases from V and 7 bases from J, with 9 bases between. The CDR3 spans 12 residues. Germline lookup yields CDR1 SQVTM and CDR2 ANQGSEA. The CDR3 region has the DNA TGCAGCGTTGAACCCGTTTTGAACACCATATATTAT. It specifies CSVEPVLNTIYY.

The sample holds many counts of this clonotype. CDR3 nucleotides: TGTGCCAGCAGTGTTAGCTGGGAGCTGTTTTTT. Protein product: CASSVSWELFF. V usage is TRBV12-3 or TRBV12-4 and J usage is TRBJ2-2; no clear D gene. This CDR3 has 11 residues. The V end lost 5 bases, the J end lost 9 bases, and 7 bases lay between the germline ends.

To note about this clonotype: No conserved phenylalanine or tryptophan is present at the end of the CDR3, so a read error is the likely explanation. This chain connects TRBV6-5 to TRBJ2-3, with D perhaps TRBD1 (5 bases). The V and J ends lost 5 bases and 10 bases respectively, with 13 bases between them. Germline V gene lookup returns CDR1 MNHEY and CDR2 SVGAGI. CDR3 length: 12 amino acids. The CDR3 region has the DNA TGTGCCAGCAGTAGGGGCGCTGGGCCGCAGTATTAT. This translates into CASSRGAGPQYY.

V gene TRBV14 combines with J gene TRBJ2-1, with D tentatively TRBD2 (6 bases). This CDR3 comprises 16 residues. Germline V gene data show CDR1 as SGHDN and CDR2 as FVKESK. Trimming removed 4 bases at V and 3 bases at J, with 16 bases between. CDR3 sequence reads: CASSPRLVGGYNEQFF. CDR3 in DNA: TGTGCCAGCAGCCCCAGACTAGTGGGAGGCTACAATGAGCAGTTCTTC.

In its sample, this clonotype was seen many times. The CDR3 bases are TGTGCCAGCAGTCAAGGGACTAGCGGGAGTTTACAGACCCAGTACTTC. Translation: CASSQGTSGSLQTQYF. The chain employs TRBV6-5 and TRBJ2-5, with 14 bases lining up with TRBD2. This CDR3 region has 16 residues. The trim removed 5 bases at V and 6 bases at J, leaving 8 bases unmatched. CDR1 is MNHEY and CDR2 is SVGAGI in the germline V gene.

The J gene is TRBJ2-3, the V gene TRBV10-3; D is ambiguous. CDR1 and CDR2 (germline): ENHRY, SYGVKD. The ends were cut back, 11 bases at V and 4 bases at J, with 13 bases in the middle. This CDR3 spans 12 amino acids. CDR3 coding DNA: TGTGCCGTAGCTCAATGGGCAGATACGCAGTATTTT. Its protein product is CAVAQWADTQYF.

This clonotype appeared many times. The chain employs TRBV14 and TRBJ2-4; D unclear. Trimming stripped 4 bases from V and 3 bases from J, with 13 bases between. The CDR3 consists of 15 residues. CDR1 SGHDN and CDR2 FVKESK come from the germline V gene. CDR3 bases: TGTGCCAGCAGCCTATTCGCGGATTTCAAAAACATTCAGTACTTC. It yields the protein CASSLFADFKNIQYF.

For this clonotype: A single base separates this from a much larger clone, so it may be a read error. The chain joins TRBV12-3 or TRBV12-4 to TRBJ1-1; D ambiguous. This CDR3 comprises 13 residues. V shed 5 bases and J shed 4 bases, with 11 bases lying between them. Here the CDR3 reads CASSRGGSTEAFF. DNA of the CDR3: TGTGCCAGCAGTCGGGGTGGGAGCACTGAAGCTTTCTTT.

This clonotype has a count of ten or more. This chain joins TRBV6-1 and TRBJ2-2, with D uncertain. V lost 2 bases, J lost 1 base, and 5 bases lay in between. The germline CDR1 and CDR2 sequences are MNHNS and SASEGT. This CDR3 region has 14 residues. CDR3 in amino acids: CASSELRNTGELFF. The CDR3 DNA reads TGTGCCAGCAGTGAACTTAGGAACACCGGGGAGCTGTTTTTT.

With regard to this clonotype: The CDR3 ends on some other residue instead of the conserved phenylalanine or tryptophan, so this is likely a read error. CDR3 DNA sequence: TGTGCCAGCAGGCAAACAGGGTCGGGTGAGCAGTTCTTA. This translates into CASRQTGSGEQFL. The chain couples TRBV11-1 to TRBJ2-1; perhaps TRBD1 as D (6 bases). The ends were cut back, 6 bases at V and 9 bases at J, with 15 bases in the middle. Looked up from germline, CDR1 is SGHAT and CDR2 is FQDESV (reference sequence). The CDR3 has 13 amino acids.

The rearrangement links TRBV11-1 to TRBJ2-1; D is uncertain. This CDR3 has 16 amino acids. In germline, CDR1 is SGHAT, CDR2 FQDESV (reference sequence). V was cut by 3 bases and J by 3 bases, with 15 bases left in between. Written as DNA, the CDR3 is TGTGCCAGCAGCTTTTTCCCTAACGGTATCTACAATGAGCAGTTCTTC. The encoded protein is CASSFFPNGIYNEQFF.

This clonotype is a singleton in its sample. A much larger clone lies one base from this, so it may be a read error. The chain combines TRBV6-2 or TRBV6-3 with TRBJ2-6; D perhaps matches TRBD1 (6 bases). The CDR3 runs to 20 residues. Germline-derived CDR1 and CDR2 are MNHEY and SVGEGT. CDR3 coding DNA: TGTGCCAGCAGTAAAGATCCGGGACATTATCTACCATCTGGGACCAACGTCCTGACTTTC. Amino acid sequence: CASSKDPGHYLPSGTNVLTF.

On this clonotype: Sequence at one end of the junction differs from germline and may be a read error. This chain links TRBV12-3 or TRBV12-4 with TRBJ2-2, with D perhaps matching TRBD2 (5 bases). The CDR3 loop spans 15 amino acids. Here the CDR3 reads CASGLSLGDTGELFF. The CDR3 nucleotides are TGTGCCAGCGGTTTGTCTCTCGGGGACACCGGGGAGCTGTTTTTT.

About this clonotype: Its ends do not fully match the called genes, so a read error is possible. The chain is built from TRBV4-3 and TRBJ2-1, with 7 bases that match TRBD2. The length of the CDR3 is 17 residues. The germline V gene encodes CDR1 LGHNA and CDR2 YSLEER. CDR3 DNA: TGCGCCAGAAGCCAGTCGGCGGGAGCGATAGAGGTTGGTGAGCGGTTCTTC. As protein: CARSQSAGAIEVGERFF.

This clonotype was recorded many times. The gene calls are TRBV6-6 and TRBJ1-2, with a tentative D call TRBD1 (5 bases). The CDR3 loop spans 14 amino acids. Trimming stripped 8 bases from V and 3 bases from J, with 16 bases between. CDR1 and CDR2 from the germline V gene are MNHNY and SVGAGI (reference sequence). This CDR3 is CASCSMGGDYGYTF. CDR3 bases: TGTGCCAGCTGCTCTATGGGAGGGGACTATGGCTACACCTTC.

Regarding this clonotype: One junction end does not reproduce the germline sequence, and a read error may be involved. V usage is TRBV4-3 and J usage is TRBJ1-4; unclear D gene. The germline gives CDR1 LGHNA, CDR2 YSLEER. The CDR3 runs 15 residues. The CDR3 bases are TGCTCCAGCAGCCAGGAAGGGTCCGGTGGGGAAAAACTGTTTTTT. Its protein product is CSSSQEGSGGEKLFF.

Here the CDR3 DNA reads TGTGCCAGCGGCCCATCCCTGGGCGAGCAGTACTTC. Its protein is CASGPSLGEQYF. The J gene is TRBJ2-7, the V gene TRBV12-3 or TRBV12-4, with D hard to call. This CDR3 spans 12 amino acids. Deletions cut 8 bases from V and 6 bases from J, with 14 bases between.

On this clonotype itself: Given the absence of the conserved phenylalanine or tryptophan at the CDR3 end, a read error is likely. The CDR3 DNA reads TGTGCCAGCAGTCCCGGTAGGATCTCAGACGAGCAGTACTTA. The encoded protein is CASSPGRISDEQYL. This chain joins TRBV11-3 and TRBJ2-7; D gene uncertain. Germline CDR1 reads SGHNT; CDR2 reads YENEEA. Trimming pared 6 bases from V and 5 bases from J, leaving 17 bases between. The CDR3 length is 14 residues.